One and the same sample provided the 28 T cell receptor beta chains below, sequenced in a study of post-analysis software for immune sequencing data (dated by TCRdb to the mid-2010s). Points the paper makes about the study in general: Roughly 5 TRBV segments, including TRBV5-6, TRBV5-1 and TRBV20-1, were significantly more frequent in patients than controls.

Their target antigens are unknown. Library preparation was by PCR. The instrument was an Illumina HiSeq 2500. Unique molecular identifiers were incorporated into TCR beta cDNA libraries to reduce PCR and sequencing biases. The public reads were quality trimmed at Q25 with fastp and then assembled into clones with MiXCR by TCRdb, keeping productive beta chains. Rows with one shared CDR3 protein collapse into an entry with the most common genes and DNA. The sample profile shows 400,000 to 500,000 distinct CDR3 sequences; 35% to 45% of them were found once. The ten largest clonotypes hold around 8% of the sample. Material: blood. The receptors come from a girl under 10 years old with multiple sclerosis.

V usage is TRBV28 and J usage is TRBJ2-7, with D tentatively TRBD1 or TRBD2 (6 bases each). The germline gives CDR1 MDHEN, CDR2 SYDVKM. The length of the CDR3 is 15 residues. V shed 6 bases and J shed 6 bases, with 21 bases lying between them. Here the CDR3 reads CASSPAGGHFIEQYF. CDR3 nucleotides: TGTGCCAGCAGCCCCGCCGGGGGACATTTTATCGAGCAGTACTTC. The variable domain in full, with the rest retrieved from reference TRBV28 and TRBJ2-7, is DVKVTQSSRYLVKRTGEKVFLECVQDMDHENMFWYRQDPGLGLRLIYFSYDVKMKEKGDIPEGYSVSREKKERFSLILESASTNQTSMYLCASSPAGGHFIEQYFGPGTRLTVT.

J is TRBJ1-1 and V is TRBV29-1; D gene unclear. This CDR3 is 12 amino acids long. From germline, CDR1 is SQVTM and CDR2 ANQGSEA. Trimming removed 6 bases at V and 0 bases at J, with 8 bases between. The CDR3 spells CSVRAMNTEAFF. The CDR3, as DNA: TGCAGCGTCAGAGCCATGAACACTGAAGCTTTCTTT.

This chain uses TRBV27 with TRBJ1-5; D may be TRBD1 (5 bases). Germline V CDR1 and CDR2: MNHEY, SMNVEV (reference sequence). The length of the CDR3 is 18 residues. The V end lost 2 bases, the J end lost 0 bases, and 17 bases lay between the germline ends. CDR3 protein: CASSLGYPGGDSNQPQHF. The CDR3 bases are TGTGCCAGCAGTTTAGGGTACCCGGGAGGGGATAGCAATCAGCCCCAGCATTTT.

The chain couples TRBV20-1 to TRBJ2-1, with D uncertain. The germline gives CDR1 DFQATT, CDR2 SNEGSKA (reference sequence). The CDR3 runs 16 residues. V was cut by 4 bases and J by 4 bases, with 20 bases left in between. The CDR3 region has the DNA TGCAGTGCTACATCCAACAAGCGAGACCTTTACAATGAGCAGTTCTTC. Protein product: CSATSNKRDLYNEQFF.

This clonotype has a handful of counts. The rearrangement joins TRBV10-3 to TRBJ1-2; D perhaps matches TRBD1 (6 bases). The CDR3 has 15 amino acids. Germline V gene data show CDR1 as ENHRY and CDR2 as SYGVKD. Trimming took off 4 bases at V and 5 bases at J, with 17 bases between the two ends. The CDR3 sequence is CAISVSGQGIYGYTF. Written as DNA, the CDR3 is TGTGCCATCAGTGTCTCGGGGCAGGGGATTTATGGCTACACCTTC.

This chain links TRBV10-3 with TRBJ2-2; D remains unclear. This CDR3 has 15 amino acids. V was pared by 4 bases and J by 0 bases, with 9 bases between. Germline CDR1 and CDR2: ENHRY and SYGVKD. The CDR3: CAISVGLTNTGELFF. In DNA form, the CDR3 reads TGTGCCATCAGTGTTGGGCTTACGAACACCGGGGAGCTGTTTTTT.

This clonotype was observed a few times. V usage is TRBV23-1 and J usage is TRBJ2-1; D perhaps matches TRBD2 (5 bases). TRBV23-1 is reported as an ORF; its role is uncertain. Trimming cost V 3 bases and J 3 bases, with 18 bases left between them. The CDR3 consists of 17 residues. The CDR3 reads CASSHYRGSIGYNEQFF. The CDR3 coding sequence is TGCGCCAGCAGTCACTATAGAGGGTCAATCGGCTACAATGAGCAGTTCTTC.

This clonotype was counted a single time. CDR3 in amino acids: CAISEASGTDTQYF. In DNA form, the CDR3 reads TGTGCCATCAGTGAGGCTAGCGGCACAGATACGCAGTATTTT. The chain joins TRBV10-3 to TRBJ2-3, with D possibly being TRBD2 (6 bases). Per germline, CDR1 ENHRY and CDR2 SYGVKD. The CDR3 runs 14 residues. Trimming took 2 bases from V and 1 from J, leaving 7 bases between them.

V gene TRBV3-1 combines with J gene TRBJ1-2; TRBD1 matches at 9 bases. The CDR3 sequence is 16 residues long. Trimming removed 5 bases from V and 8 bases from J; junction bases left unmatched: 15. CDR1 is LGHDT and CDR2 is YNNKEL in the germline V gene (reference sequence). The CDR3 region has the DNA TGTGCCAGCAGCTATCCTGGAGGGACAGGGAATATCGGCTACACCTTC. As protein: CASSYPGGTGNIGYTF.

This clonotype was recorded once. A junction boundary mismatches the germline segment, possibly from a read error. The genes are TRBV18 and TRBJ2-3; TRBD1 might be the D (5 bases). Germline V lookup: CDR1 KGHSH, CDR2 LQKENI. This CDR3 is built from 15 residues. The CDR3 coding sequence is TGTGTCAGCTCACCAGGTACAGGCGGAACAGATACGCAGTATTTT. It encodes CVSSPGTGGTDTQYF.

This rearrangement joins TRBV7-8 to TRBJ2-2; D unresolved. V lost 1 base and J 2 bases, leaving 5 bases between the germline ends. The CDR3 consists of 14 residues. CDR1 and CDR2 (germline): SGHVS, FQNEAQ. The chain's CDR3 is CASSLVVNTGELFF. DNA for the CDR3: TGTGCCAGCAGCTTAGTGGTTAACACCGGGGAGCTGTTTTTT.

This chain joins TRBV7-3 and TRBJ1-1; 7 bases are a match to TRBD1. The V and J ends lost 4 bases and 6 bases, in that order; junction bases with no gene match: 5. CDR1 is SGHTA and CDR2 is FQGTGA in the germline V gene. This CDR3 has 13 residues. CDR3 amino acids: CASSWTGSPEAFF. CDR3 sequence (DNA): TGTGCCAGCAGCTGGACAGGATCCCCTGAAGCTTTCTTT.

The rearrangement links TRBV29-1 to TRBJ1-1; D is uncertain. The germline CDR1 and CDR2 sequences are SQVTM and ANQGSEA. V shed 5 bases and J shed 0 bases, with 10 bases lying between them. The CDR3 contains 13 residues. The CDR3 here is CSVLWVMNTEAFF. The CDR3 bases are TGCAGCGTTCTTTGGGTCATGAACACTGAAGCTTTCTTT.

V and J are TRBV24-1 and TRBJ2-1, with 7 bases aligning to TRBD1. The CDR3 runs to 18 residues. The junction had 9 bases not matched to a gene; V was cut back by 2 bases and J by 0 bases. From germline, CDR1 is KGHDR and CDR2 SFDVKD. DNA of the CDR3: TGTGCCACCAGTGATTCTTTGACAGGGAAGAGCTCCTACAATGAGCAGTTCTTC. Translation gives CATSDSLTGKSSYNEQFF.

The chain links TRBV5-6 to TRBJ2-1; D might be TRBD1 (6 bases). V was clipped by 4 bases and J by 1 base, with 18 bases between them. The CDR3 is 17 amino acids. The germline V gene has CDR1 SGHDT and CDR2 YYEEEE. The CDR3 region is CASSGIPDSKSYNEQFF. The DNA for the CDR3 is TGTGCCAGCAGCGGTATTCCGGACAGCAAATCCTACAATGAGCAGTTCTTC. The variable domain in full, with the rest retrieved from reference TRBV5-6 and TRBJ2-1, is DAGVTQSPTHLIKTRGQQVTLRCSPKSGHDTVSWYQQALGQGPQFIFQYYEEEERQRGNFPDRFSGHQFPNYSSELNVNALLLGDSALYLCASSGIPDSKSYNEQFFGPGTRLTVL.

This clonotype has a handful of counts. The V call is TRBV9, the J call TRBJ2-1; D gene uncertain. This CDR3 has 16 residues. Germline V gene data show CDR1 as SGDLS and CDR2 as YYNGEE. Trimming pared 0 bases from V and 5 bases from J, leaving 15 bases between. The CDR3 sequence is CASSVGTRWKDNEQFF. CDR3 in DNA: TGTGCCAGCAGCGTAGGGACCAGGTGGAAGGACAATGAGCAGTTCTTC.

The chain uses TRBV5-6 and TRBJ1-2; D remains unclear. Germline V gives CDR1 SGHDT, CDR2 YYEEEE. CDR3 length: 15 residues. V gave up 4 bases and J gave up 7 bases, with 20 bases separating them. Here the CDR3 reads CASSRVGRDESGYTF. The CDR3 region has the DNA TGTGCCAGCAGCCGAGTCGGTCGGGATGAGAGTGGCTACACCTTC.

This clonotype was seen a few times. This rearrangement joins TRBV7-6 to TRBJ2-3; D gene ambiguous. CDR1 is SGHVS, CDR2 FNYEAQ, per germline. The V gene lost 1 base and the J gene lost 6 bases, with 11 bases spanning the gap. CDR3 length: 14 amino acids. The CDR3 is CASSLGGRFDTQYF. CDR3 DNA: TGTGCCAGCAGCTTAGGAGGTCGGTTCGATACGCAGTATTTT. Combining the CDR3 with reference TRBV7-6 and TRBJ2-3 gives the whole variable domain GAGVSQSPRYKVTKRGQDVALRCDPISGHVSLYWYRQALGQGPEFLTYFNYEAQQDKSGLPNDRFSAERPEGSISTLTIQRTEQRDSAMYRCASSLGGRFDTQYFGPGTRLTVL.

This clonotype has ten or more counts. The CDR3 region is CASSISGTSYNEQFF. In DNA, the CDR3 is TGTGCCAGCAGCATTAGCGGGACTTCCTACAATGAGCAGTTCTTC. This chain uses TRBV7-2 with TRBJ2-1; 8 nucleotides line up with TRBD2. The CDR3 spans 15 residues. Germline CDR1 and CDR2: SGHTA and FQGNSA. J lost 1 base, V lost 5 bases, and 4 bases had no gene match.

The chain combines TRBV18 with TRBJ1-1, with 9 bases lining up with TRBD1. Looked up from germline, CDR1 is KGHSH and CDR2 is LQKENI. The CDR3 loop spans 14 amino acids. The V segment lost 6 bases and the J segment 3 bases; nucleotides outside the gene matches: 5. The CDR3 here is CASSPRTGDTEAFF. Written as DNA, the CDR3 is TGTGCCAGCTCTCCAAGGACAGGGGACACTGAAGCTTTCTTT.

This clonotype was detected only a few times. The rearrangement links TRBV7-3 to TRBJ2-1, with D possibly matching TRBD2 (5 bases). CDR3 length equals 16 residues. Deletions cut 1 base from V and 4 bases from J, with 14 bases between. From germline, CDR1 is SGHTA and CDR2 FQGTGA. This chain's CDR3 is CASSLRESTEYNEQFF. CDR3 coding DNA: TGTGCCAGCAGCTTAAGGGAGTCTACAGAATACAATGAGCAGTTCTTC.

The chain has TRBV11-1 and TRBJ2-1; TRBD2 matches at 10 bases. This CDR3 contains 16 residues. Looked up from germline, CDR1 is SGHAT and CDR2 is FQDESV (reference sequence). V trimming: 5 bases; J trimming: 3 bases; junction bases outside the gene matches: 7. The CDR3 DNA reads TGTGCCAGCAGCACCAAAAGACTAGCGGGCTACAATGAGCAGTTCTTC. Translation: CASSTKRLAGYNEQFF.

As for this clonotype: At one end, the junction sequence differs from germline, possibly due to a read error. The genes are TRBV6-2 or TRBV6-3 and TRBJ2-3; 11 bases agree with TRBD1. The CDR3 sequence is 15 residues long. Germline V gene lookup returns CDR1 MNHEY and CDR2 SVGEGT. The CDR3, as DNA: TGTGCCAGCAGTTCCGGGGACAGGGGGACAGGTACGCAGTATTTT. The encoded protein is CASSSGDRGTGTQYF.

The chain recombines TRBV20-1 with TRBJ2-1, with 10 bases aligning to TRBD1. CDR1 DFQATT and CDR2 SNEGSKA come from the germline V gene (reference sequence). The CDR3 length is 16 residues. The J segment lost 7 bases and the V segment lost 2 bases, leaving 11 bases of the junction unmatched. The CDR3 DNA sequence: TGCAGTGCTAGACGTCCCCCGGGACAGGGGTGGAATGAGCAGTTCTTC. This gives the protein CSARRPPGQGWNEQFF.

This chain connects TRBV7-2 to TRBJ2-7; D possibly corresponds to TRBD2 (7 bases). Per the germline V gene, CDR1 is SGHTA and CDR2 is FQGNSA. The CDR3 has 15 residues. V lost 4 bases to trimming and J lost 7 bases, with 20 bases between them. This chain's CDR3 is CASSSLRGGWDEQYF. The CDR3 bases are TGTGCCAGCAGCTCTCTTAGGGGGGGCTGGGATGAGCAGTACTTC.

With respect to this clonotype: The CDR3 does not end in the conserved phenylalanine or tryptophan, so this is likely a read error. The V gene is TRBV7-2, the J gene TRBJ1-2; D remains ambiguous. The V gene lost 4 bases and the J gene lost 3 bases, with 24 bases spanning the gap. This CDR3 contains 18 residues. Germline V lookup: CDR1 SGHTA, CDR2 FQGNSA. CDR3 coding DNA: TGTGCCAGCAGCTCATCCTTATTAGCCTACCCTAGCGACTATGGCTACACCGTC. Protein: CASSSSLLAYPSDYGYTV.

This clonotype was seen ten or more times. J is TRBJ2-7 and V is TRBV7-6; D assignment may be TRBD1 or TRBD2 (6 bases each). CDR3 length equals 16 residues. V was shortened by 0 bases and J by 3 bases, with 15 bases between the two germline ends. Germline V gene lookup returns CDR1 SGHVS and CDR2 FNYEAQ. The CDR3 DNA reads as TGTGCCAGCAGCTTAGCGTACGGGGGCTCCAGCTACGAGCAGTACTTC. Protein product: CASSLAYGGSSYEQYF.

This chain's CDR3 is CAISDPRTGGNQPQHF. As DNA, the CDR3 is TGTGCCATCAGTGACCCACGGACAGGGGGCAATCAGCCCCAGCATTTT. The rearrangement joins TRBV10-3 to TRBJ1-5; 9 nucleotides agree with TRBD1. CDR1 is ENHRY, CDR2 SYGVKD, per germline. The CDR3 runs 16 residues. V gave up 3 bases and J gave up 2 bases; unmatched junction bases: 5.